The 24 T cell receptor beta chains listed next were all sequenced from one sample in a study of CD8+CD57+ T cells in acquired aplastic anemia. TCR beta VDJ and CDR3 profiles were obtained from a genomic DNA template. TCRdb reprocessed the reads via MiXCR and lists one record per CDR3 protein. The table lists approximately 380,000 distinct CDR3 sequences, about two thirds of them singletons, with 4% in the top ten. Sequencing was performed on sorted CD4+, CD8+, or CD8+CD57+ T cells (not recorded which) from PBMCs. Receptors were obtained from a human donor in good health, serving as a control.

This clonotype was seen many times. CDR3 in amino acids: CSASSTTNEKLFF. DNA of the CDR3: TGCAGTGCTAGTTCCACAACTAATGAAAAACTGTTTTTT. The V gene is TRBV20-1, the J gene TRBJ1-4; D remains unclear. CDR1 and CDR2 from the germline V gene are DFQATT and SNEGSKA (reference sequence). The CDR3 is 13 amino acids. V lost 3 bases, J lost 0 bases, and 5 bases lay in between.

This clonotype was seen repeatedly, ten times or more. The chain couples TRBV7-8 to TRBJ1-5, with 7 nucleotides matching TRBD1. Germline CDR1 and CDR2: SGHVS and FQNEAQ. This CDR3 is 15 amino acids long. V trimming: 2 bases; J trimming: 4 bases; junction bases outside the gene matches: 5. CDR3 protein: CASSLSRGPNQPQHF. The CDR3, as DNA: TGTGCCAGCAGCTTAAGTAGGGGGCCGAATCAGCCCCAGCATTTT.

With regard to this clonotype: This may arise from a read error, as a much more abundant clone is one base away. In this CDR3 the conserved last residue, phenylalanine or tryptophan, is missing, so a read error is likely. J is TRBJ2-1 and V is TRBV5-1; 9 positions match TRBD1. This CDR3 is built from 15 residues. From germline, CDR1 is SGHRS and CDR2 YFSETQ. Trimming cost V 4 bases and J 8 bases; bases outside gene matches: 10. The DNA for the CDR3 is TGCGCCAGCAGCCAGACCGGGACAGGGCTGGATGAGCAGTTCTCC. Translated: CASSQTGTGLDEQFS.

The rearrangement uses TRBV7-3 and TRBJ2-7, with D possibly being TRBD2 (5 bases). The J call may be faulty, since TRBJ2-1 better matches the DNA end. The CDR3 is 11 amino acids. Looked up from germline, CDR1 is SGHTA and CDR2 is FQGTGA. DNA of the CDR3: TGTGCCAGCACTTGGCGGGATGAGCAGTTCTTC. This translates into CASTWRDEQFF.

A remark on this clonotype: This may arise from a read error, as a much more abundant clone is one base away. The chain joins TRBV4-3 to TRBJ1-2, with unresolved D. Trimming removed 0 bases from V and 4 bases from J, with 9 bases in between. From germline, CDR1 is LGHNA and CDR2 YSLEER. The CDR3 runs to 14 residues. The CDR3 reads CASSQDLGSYGYTF. The CDR3 nucleotides read TGCGCCAGCAGCCAAGATCTGGGAAGCTATGGCTACACCTTC.

A note on this clonotype: One junction end does not reproduce the germline sequence, and a read error may be involved. The chain uses TRBV15 and TRBJ2-1; D is ambiguous. Germline V gene lookup returns CDR1 LNHNV and CDR2 YYDKDF (reference sequence). This CDR3 comprises 14 residues. The CDR3 bases are TGTGCCAGCAGCACTGGGCAGTCCGACACCGAGCAGTTCTTC. Translating gives CASSTGQSDTEQFF.

The gene calls are TRBV4-2 and TRBJ2-5; 7 nucleotides align to TRBD2. CDR1 is LGHNA, CDR2 YNFKEQ, per germline. The CDR3 extends over 14 amino acids. The J segment lost 5 bases and the V segment lost 0 bases, leaving 3 bases of the junction unmatched. The CDR3 spells CASSQELRGETQYF. For the CDR3, the DNA is TGTGCCAGCAGCCAAGAGTTGCGGGGGGAGACCCAGTACTTC.

The J gene is TRBJ2-7, the V gene TRBV7-8; 13 nucleotides align to TRBD2. J gave up 6 bases and V 5 bases, and 13 bases lay outside the gene matches. The CDR3 is 17 residues long. Germline CDR1 and CDR2: SGHVS and FQNEAQ. The chain's CDR3 is CASSELAGGGGQFEQYF. Here the CDR3 DNA reads TGTGCCAGCAGCGAACTAGCGGGGGGGGGTGGGCAGTTCGAGCAGTACTTC.

The chain is built from TRBV14 and TRBJ1-2; the D gene is possibly TRBD1 (5 bases). CDR1 and CDR2 from the germline V gene are SGHDN and FVKESK. V gave up 6 bases and J gave up 12 bases, with 23 bases separating them. The CDR3 is made up of 14 amino acids. Written as DNA, the CDR3 is TGTGCCAGCAGTTTACGGGGACCGGGAACCGCCAACACCTTC. It specifies CASSLRGPGTANTF.

This clonotype has at least ten counts. This sequence joins TRBV9 and TRBJ2-1; D is unclear. The CDR3 extends over 17 amino acids. CDR1 is SGDLS and CDR2 is YYNGEE in the germline V gene. V lost 4 bases and J lost 0, with 17 bases in between. CDR3 DNA sequence: TGTGCCAGCAGCTCCCTGGGTCTGGGCAGCTCCTACAATGAGCAGTTCTTC. Protein product: CASSSLGLGSSYNEQFF.

The rearrangement links TRBV2 to TRBJ1-1; D uncertain. CDR3 length: 12 amino acids. Trimming pared 8 bases from V and 1 base from J, leaving 8 bases between. Germline V gives CDR1 SNHLY, CDR2 FYNNEI. The chain's CDR3 is CASGKGNTEAFF. The CDR3 DNA reads TGTGCCAGCGGCAAGGGGAACACTGAAGCTTTCTTT. The variable domain in full, with the rest retrieved from reference TRBV2 and TRBJ1-1, is EPEVTQTPSHQVTQMGQEVILRCVPISNHLYFYWYRQILGQKVEFLVSFYNNEISEKSEIFDDQFSVERPDGSNFTLKIRSTKLEDSAMYFCASGKGNTEAFFGQGTRLTVV.

The chain carries TRBV7-6 and TRBJ2-7, with D possibly called TRBD1 or TRBD2 (6 bases each). CDR3 length: 14 residues. Trimming cost V 2 bases and J 12 bases, with 20 bases left between them. Germline-derived CDR1 and CDR2 are SGHVS and FNYEAQ. This CDR3 reads CASSLRGQRKLTYF. In nucleotides, the CDR3 is TGTGCCAGCAGCTTACGGGGGCAGCGCAAACTTACGTACTTC.

Turning to this clonotype: Compared with germline, one end of the junction differs, possibly owing to a read error. This chain links TRBV9 with TRBJ1-1; unclear D gene. The CDR3 covers 14 residues. Per germline, CDR1 SGDLS and CDR2 YYNGEE. CDR3 amino acids: CASSVVAGNAEAFF. CDR3 DNA: TGTGCCAGCAGCGTAGTGGCTGGGAACGCCGAAGCGTTCTTT.

This clonotype was seen a handful of times. This sequence joins TRBV7-7 and TRBJ2-5; 8 nucleotides match TRBD2. The CDR3 has 15 residues. Germline V gene data show CDR1 as SSHAT and CDR2 as FNYEAQ (reference sequence). V lost 1 base and J lost 2; bases outside the gene matches: 3. The CDR3 bases are TGTGCCAGCAGCTTAGGGCGGGGGGCTCAAGAGACCCAGTACTTC. Translated, it gives CASSLGRGAQETQYF.

This clonotype was observed a single time. The germline gene is not matched at one end of the junction; a read error may be the cause. CDR3 region: CASSTYSDHPQHFF. CDR3 nucleotides: TGTGCCAGCAGTACTTACAGCGATCATCCCCAGCATTTCTTT. J is TRBJ1-6 and V is TRBV2; D is unclear. CDR1 SNHLY and CDR2 FYNNEI come from the germline V gene. CDR3 size: 14 residues.

J is TRBJ2-7 and V is TRBV12-3 or TRBV12-4, with D perhaps TRBD1 or TRBD2 (5 bases each). Trimming took off 4 bases at V and 3 bases at J, with 10 bases between the two ends. The CDR3 has 13 residues. CDR3 loop: CASSSGRSYEQYV. In nucleotides, the CDR3 is TGTGCCAGCAGTTCGGGACGGAGCTACGAGCAGTACGTC.

This clonotype has a count of ten or more. The rearrangement joins TRBV10-3 to TRBJ2-3; weak D call: TRBD2 (6 bases). Between the trimmed V and J ends, which lost 0 bases and 4 bases, there was a span of 14 bases. The V gene's germline CDR1 is ENHRY and CDR2 SYGVKD. The CDR3 spans 16 residues. CDR3 DNA: TGTGCCATCAGTGAGTCCCCGGGGTCGGGGGCAGATACGCAGTATTTT. This sequence encodes CAISESPGSGADTQYF.

J is TRBJ2-5 and V is TRBV11-2; 11 nucleotides agree with TRBD2. The germline gives CDR1 SGHAT, CDR2 FQNNGV. After removal of 3 bases from V and 5 bases from J, the junction contained 8 bases not matched to a gene. The CDR3 spans 16 residues. CDR3 DNA sequence: TGTGCCAGCAGCTTCGTCCTAGCGGGAGGTGAGGAGACCCAGTACTTC. It translates to CASSFVLAGGEETQYF.

Notes on this clonotype: The conserved closing phenylalanine or tryptophan is absent in this CDR3, likely reflecting a read error. It is unclear where the CDR3 begins or ends on the DNA, so no DNA is shown, and the CDR3 is as TCRdb lists it. The V gene is TRBV7-3, the J gene TRBJ2-5; the DNA was not used to check the table's D call, TRBD2. The length of the CDR3 is 13 amino acids, counting both ends. The germline gives CDR1 SGHTA, CDR2 FQGTGA. The CDR3 is CASSLPGGWLQFR.

V and J are TRBV7-9 and TRBJ2-7, with TRBD1 matching 9 bases. CDR3 length equals 14 residues. Per the germline V gene, CDR1 is SEHNR and CDR2 is FQNEAQ (reference sequence). The V segment lost 3 bases and the J segment 5 bases; nucleotides outside the gene matches: 5. This CDR3 is CASSFGTGLNEQYF. CDR3 bases: TGTGCCAGCAGCTTCGGGACAGGGCTTAACGAGCAGTACTTC.

The rearrangement links TRBV5-1 to TRBJ2-7; tentative D call: TRBD1 (5 bases). Trimming stripped 4 bases from V and 0 bases from J, with 14 bases between. The length of the CDR3 is 15 residues. Germline assignment: CDR1 SGHRS and CDR2 YFSETQ. The CDR3 sequence: CASSQLATDSYEQYF. DNA for the CDR3: TGCGCCAGCAGCCAATTGGCGACAGACTCCTACGAGCAGTACTTC.

The J gene is TRBJ1-2, the V gene TRBV15; 7 nucleotides line up with TRBD1. The CDR3 extends over 14 amino acids. The J segment lost 11 bases and the V segment lost 0 bases, leaving 9 bases of the junction unmatched. Germline CDR1 and CDR2: LNHNV and YYDKDF (reference sequence). The CDR3 region is CATSRDKSTGRYTF. Written as DNA, the CDR3 is TGTGCCACCAGCAGAGATAAGTCGACAGGGCGGTACACCTTC.

This chain uses TRBV7-3 with TRBJ1-1; 7 bases match TRBD1. V trimming: 2 bases; J trimming: 3 bases; junction bases outside the gene matches: 9. The CDR3 runs to 16 residues. Germline V CDR1 and CDR2: SGHTA, FQGTGA. Here the CDR3 reads CASSLEADREHTEAFF. CDR3 in DNA: TGTGCCAGCAGCTTAGAGGCAGACAGGGAGCACACTGAAGCTTTCTTT.

Turning to this clonotype: A read error may produce the germline difference seen at one junction end. The chain couples TRBV7-2 to TRBJ2-1; TRBD2 might be the D (5 bases). Germline assignment: CDR1 SGHTA and CDR2 FQGNSA. CDR3 length: 15 residues. Here the CDR3 reads CATSQTAGTGEQQFF. The CDR3 DNA follows: TGTGCCACCAGCCAGACCGCGGGCACCGGCGAGCAGCAGTTCTTC.